The 11 T cell receptor beta chains below all came from one sample that was sequenced in a study of T-cell reconstitution after alpha-beta-depleted transplantation in children. Unique molecular identifiers tagged the TCRbeta library. Using its own MiXCR run on the PCR reads, TCRdb lists one record per CDR3 protein. The sample has around 420,000 distinct CDR3 sequences, about 17% seen once. The sample consisted of PBMCs, mostly from graft donor cells, taken 360 days after TCRalphabeta/CD19-depleted stem cell transplant. The receptors shown here come from a boy younger than two who had a stem cell transplant for Wiskott-Aldrich syndrome, so the T cells may come from the graft donor.

The genes are TRBV5-1 and TRBJ2-7; no definite D call. CDR3 size: 14 residues. In germline, CDR1 is SGHRS, CDR2 YFSETQ. The V end was cut by 3 bases, the J end by 1 base, with 11 bases between. The DNA for the CDR3 is TGCGCCAGCAGCTCGGGCCCAGAATCCTACGAGCAGTACTTC. Protein: CASSSGPESYEQYF.

This chain connects TRBV21-1 to TRBJ2-7; whether TRBD2, the table's D call, matches the DNA was not checked. TRBV21-1 is an annotated pseudogene. The CDR3 is 19 amino acids. CDR3 sequence reads: CASTPGPALVIRLSYEQYF. The CDR3 nucleotides read TGTGCCAGCACCCCAGGACCGGCCCTAGTCATCCGCCTCTCCTACGAGCAGTACTTC.

A few counts support this clonotype. The chain has TRBV29-1 and TRBJ2-4; D not certain. CDR3 length: 14 amino acids. CDR1 and CDR2 from the germline V gene are SQVTM and ANQGSEA. V lost 2 bases, J lost 1 base, and 9 bases lay in between. The CDR3 here is CSVESRLAKNIQYF. The CDR3 DNA reads TGCAGCGTTGAAAGCAGGCTGGCCAAAAACATTCAGTACTTC.

This chain connects TRBV7-2 to TRBJ2-7, with 12 bases matching TRBD2. The CDR3 has 16 residues. The germline V gene encodes CDR1 SGHTA and CDR2 FQGNSA. With 5 bases clipped from V and 2 bases from J, the junction kept 7 bases outside the gene matches. This CDR3 is CASSLSSGRAPYEQYF. In nucleotides, the CDR3 is TGTGCCAGCAGCCTCTCTAGCGGGAGGGCCCCCTACGAGCAGTACTTC.

This clonotype appeared many times. This chain uses TRBV5-5 with TRBJ2-7; TRBD2 might be the D (7 bases). V dropped 4 bases and J dropped 4 bases, with 12 bases sitting between them. The CDR3 sequence is 13 residues long. Germline-derived CDR1 and CDR2 are SGHKS and YYEKEE (reference sequence). CDR3 sequence (DNA): TGTGCCAGCAGCCTGGGGGGGCGGTACGAGCAGTACTTC. Translating it yields CASSLGGRYEQYF. The entire variable domain, with the rest obtained from reference TRBV5-5 and TRBJ2-7, is as follows: DAGVTQSPTHLIKTRGQQVTLRCSPISGHKSVSWYQQVLGQGPQFIFQYYEKEERGRGNFPDRFSARQFPNYSSELNVNALLLGDSALYLCASSLGGRYEQYFGPGTRLTVT.

This chain connects TRBV6-2 or TRBV6-3 to TRBJ1-2, with D perhaps TRBD1 (6 bases). Germline values: CDR1 MNHEY, CDR2 SVGEGT. This CDR3 spans 15 amino acids. The germline V and J ends were trimmed by 4 bases and 2 bases, with 14 bases remaining between them. The CDR3 DNA is TGTGCCAGCAGTTTAACCTCCCAGGGGAACTATGGCTACACCTTC. Its translation is CASSLTSQGNYGYTF.

V is TRBV5-6 and J is TRBJ2-1; no reliable D call. CDR1 is SGHDT, CDR2 YYEEEE, per germline. Trimming took 5 bases from V and 5 from J, leaving 14 bases between them. The CDR3 extends over 14 amino acids. CDR3 coding DNA: TGTGCCAGCAGTCCGCGAAGGTGGGACAATGAGCAGTTCTTC. Protein: CASSPRRWDNEQFF.

This clonotype appeared many times. This rearrangement joins TRBV15 to TRBJ1-6, with 7 bases fitting TRBD1. This CDR3 has 15 residues. The V gene's germline CDR1 is LNHNV and CDR2 YYDKDF (reference sequence). V lost 6 bases and J lost 6; bases outside the gene matches: 8. In nucleotides, the CDR3 is TGTGCCACCAGTACCGGGACAGATGGTAATTCACCCCTCCACTTT. Translation: CATSTGTDGNSPLHF.

This clonotype was picked up a small number of times. The gene calls are TRBV3-1 and TRBJ1-1; D unresolved. The CDR3 runs to 13 residues. V gave up 3 bases and J gave up 4 bases, with 9 bases separating them. Germline CDR1 and CDR2: LGHDT and YNNKEL (reference sequence). The CDR3: CASSQIPGTEAFF. DNA for the CDR3: TGTGCCAGCAGCCAGATACCGGGCACTGAAGCTTTCTTT.

This clonotype was picked up a small number of times. This sequence joins TRBV5-6 and TRBJ2-7; 9 nucleotides match TRBD2. V lost 0 bases and J lost 4; bases outside the gene matches: 5. The CDR3 totals 15 residues. CDR1 SGHDT and CDR2 YYEEEE come from the germline V gene. CDR3 bases: TGTGCCAGCAGCTTGGAGTCTAGCGGGGCTTACGAGCAGTACTTC. It encodes CASSLESSGAYEQYF.

The sample holds a few counts of this clonotype. The chain recombines TRBV29-1 with TRBJ1-1; 7 bases agree with TRBD1. The CDR3 runs to 11 residues. CDR1 is SQVTM, CDR2 ANQGSEA, per germline. V lost 4 bases to trimming and J lost 11 bases; unmatched junction nucleotides: 7. CDR3 DNA sequence: TGCAGCGTTGCCCCTGACAGGGTGGCTTTCTTT. Its translation: CSVAPDRVAFF.